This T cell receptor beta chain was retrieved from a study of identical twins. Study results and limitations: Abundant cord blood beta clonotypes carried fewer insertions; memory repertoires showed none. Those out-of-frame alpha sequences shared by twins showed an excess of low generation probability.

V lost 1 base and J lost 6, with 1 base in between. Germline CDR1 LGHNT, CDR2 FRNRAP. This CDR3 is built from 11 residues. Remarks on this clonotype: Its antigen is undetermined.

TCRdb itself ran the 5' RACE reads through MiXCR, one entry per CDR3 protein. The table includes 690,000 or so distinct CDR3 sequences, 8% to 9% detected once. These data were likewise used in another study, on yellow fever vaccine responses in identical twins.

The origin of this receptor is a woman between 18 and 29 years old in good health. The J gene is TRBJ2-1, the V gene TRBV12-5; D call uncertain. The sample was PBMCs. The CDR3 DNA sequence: TGTGCTAGTGGTTTGGCCAATGAGCAGTTCTTC. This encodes CASGLANEQFF.